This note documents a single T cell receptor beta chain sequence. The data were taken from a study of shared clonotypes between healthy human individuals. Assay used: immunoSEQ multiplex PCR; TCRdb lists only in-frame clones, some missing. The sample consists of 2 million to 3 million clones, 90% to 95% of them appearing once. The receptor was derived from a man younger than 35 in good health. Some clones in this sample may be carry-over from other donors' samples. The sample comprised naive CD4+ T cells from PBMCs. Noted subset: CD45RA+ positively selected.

The CDR3 is CASSPRTGADGYTF. The CDR3 DNA sequence: TGTGCCAGCAGCCCCCGGACAGGGGCGGATGGCTACACCTTC. The chain has TRBV7-3 and TRBJ1-2; 9 bases line up with TRBD1. Germline V gene data show CDR1 as SGHTA and CDR2 as FQGTGA. The CDR3 totals 14 residues. The V gene end was trimmed by 5 bases and the J gene end by 6 bases; junction bases not matched to a gene: 7.